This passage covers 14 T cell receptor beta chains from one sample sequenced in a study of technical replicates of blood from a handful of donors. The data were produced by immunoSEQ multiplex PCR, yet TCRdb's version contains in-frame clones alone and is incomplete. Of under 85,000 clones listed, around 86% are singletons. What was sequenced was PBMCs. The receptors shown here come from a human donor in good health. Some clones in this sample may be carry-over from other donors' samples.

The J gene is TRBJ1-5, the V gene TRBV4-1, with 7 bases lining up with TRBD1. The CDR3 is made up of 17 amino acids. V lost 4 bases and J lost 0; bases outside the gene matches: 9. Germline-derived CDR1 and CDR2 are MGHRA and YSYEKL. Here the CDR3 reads CASSPQGSRYSNQPQHF. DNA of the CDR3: TGCGCCAGCAGCCCACAGGGGTCACGCTATAGCAATCAGCCCCAGCATTTT.

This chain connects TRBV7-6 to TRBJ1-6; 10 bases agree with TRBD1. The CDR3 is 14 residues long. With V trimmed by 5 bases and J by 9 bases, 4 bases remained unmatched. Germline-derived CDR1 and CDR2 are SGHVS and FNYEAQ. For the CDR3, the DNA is TGTGCCAGCAGCGAAGACAGGGGGCTTTCACCCCTCCACTTT. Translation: CASSEDRGLSPLHF.

CDR3 residues: CASSFQANEQYF. CDR3 in DNA: TGTGCCAGCAGCTTCCAAGCCAACGAGCAGTACTTC. The V call is TRBV7-9, the J call TRBJ2-7, with D uncertain. Germline assignment: CDR1 SEHNR and CDR2 FQNEAQ (reference sequence). CDR3 length equals 12 residues. V lost 3 bases, J lost 5 bases, and 8 bases lay in between.

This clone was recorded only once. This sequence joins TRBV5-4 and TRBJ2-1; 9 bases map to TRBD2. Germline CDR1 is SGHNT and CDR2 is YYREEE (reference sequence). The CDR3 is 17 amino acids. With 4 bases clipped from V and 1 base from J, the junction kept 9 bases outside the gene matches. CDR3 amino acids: CASSPGRAGGSYNEQFF. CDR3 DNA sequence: TGTGCCAGCAGCCCCGGTCGGGCGGGGGGGTCCTACAATGAGCAGTTCTTC.

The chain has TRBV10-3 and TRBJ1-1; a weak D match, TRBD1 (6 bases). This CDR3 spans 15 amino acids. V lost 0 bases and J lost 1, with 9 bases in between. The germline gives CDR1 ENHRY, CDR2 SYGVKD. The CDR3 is CAISESDSPNTEAFF. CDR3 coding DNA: TGTGCCATCAGTGAGTCGGACAGTCCGAACACTGAAGCTTTCTTT.

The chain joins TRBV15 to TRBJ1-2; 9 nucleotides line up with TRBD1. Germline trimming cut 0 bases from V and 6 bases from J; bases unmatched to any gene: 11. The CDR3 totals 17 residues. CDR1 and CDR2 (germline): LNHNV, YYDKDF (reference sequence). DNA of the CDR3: TGTGCCACCAGCAGAGAGGTGGGACAGGGAACAAGAGATGGCTACACCTTC. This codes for CATSREVGQGTRDGYTF.

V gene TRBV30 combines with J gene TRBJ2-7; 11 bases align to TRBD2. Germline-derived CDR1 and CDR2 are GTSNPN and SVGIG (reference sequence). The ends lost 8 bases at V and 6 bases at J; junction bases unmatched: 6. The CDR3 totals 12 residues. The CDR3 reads CAAGLAGGEQYF. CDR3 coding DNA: TGTGCCGCTGGCCTAGCGGGAGGCGAGCAGTACTTC. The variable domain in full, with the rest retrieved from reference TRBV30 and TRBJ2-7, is SQTIHQWPATLVQPVGSPLSLECTVEGTSNPNLYWYRQAAGRGLQLLFYSVGIGQISSEVPQNLSASRPQDRQFILSSKKLLLSDSGFYLCAAGLAGGEQYFGPGTRLTVT.

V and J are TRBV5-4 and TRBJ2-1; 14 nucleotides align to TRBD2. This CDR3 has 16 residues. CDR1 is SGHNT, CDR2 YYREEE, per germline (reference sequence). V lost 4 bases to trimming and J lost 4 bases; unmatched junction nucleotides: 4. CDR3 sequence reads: CASSRLAGGQYNEQFF. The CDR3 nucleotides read TGTGCCAGCAGCCGACTAGCGGGGGGGCAATACAATGAGCAGTTCTTC.

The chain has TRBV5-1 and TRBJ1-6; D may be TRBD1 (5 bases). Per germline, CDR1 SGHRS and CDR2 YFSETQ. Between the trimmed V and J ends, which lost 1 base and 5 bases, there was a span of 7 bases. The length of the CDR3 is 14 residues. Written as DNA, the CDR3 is TGCGCCAGCAGCTTGATACAGGATAATTCACCCCTCCACTTT. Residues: CASSLIQDNSPLHF.

The DNA of the CDR3 is TGTGCCAGCAGCTTGACAGGGCCGGGCGAAAAACTGTTTTTT. It encodes CASSLTGPGEKLFF. The V gene is TRBV5-4, the J gene TRBJ1-4, with D possibly TRBD1 on 6 matching bases. The germline V gene has CDR1 SGHNT and CDR2 YYREEE (reference sequence). Trimming took 1 base from V and 8 from J, leaving 12 bases between them. CDR3 length: 14 residues. The full variable domain, rest sourced from reference TRBV5-4 and TRBJ1-4, is ETGVTQSPTHLIKTRGQQVTLRCSSQSGHNTVSWYQQALGQGPQFIFQYYREEENGRGNFPPRFSGLQFPNYSSELNVNALELDDSALYLCASSLTGPGEKLFFGSGTQLSVL.

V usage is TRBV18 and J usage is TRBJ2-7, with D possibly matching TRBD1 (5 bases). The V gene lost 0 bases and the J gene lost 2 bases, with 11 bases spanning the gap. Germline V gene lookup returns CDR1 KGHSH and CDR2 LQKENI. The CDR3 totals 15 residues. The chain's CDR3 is CASSPPSRAPYEQYF. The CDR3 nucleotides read TGTGCCAGCTCACCACCCAGCAGGGCACCCTACGAGCAGTACTTC.

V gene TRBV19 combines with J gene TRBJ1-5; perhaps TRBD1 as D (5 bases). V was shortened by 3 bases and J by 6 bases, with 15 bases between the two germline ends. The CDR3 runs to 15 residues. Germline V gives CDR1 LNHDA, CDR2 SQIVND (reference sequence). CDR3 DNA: TGTGCCAGTAGTATTGGACAAGGGGTGGGTCAGCCCCAGCATTTT. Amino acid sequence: CASSIGQGVGQPQHF. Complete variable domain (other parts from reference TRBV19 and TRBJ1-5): DGGITQSPKYLFRKEGQNVTLSCEQNLNHDAMYWYRQDPGQGLRLIYYSQIVNDFQKGDIAEGYSVSREKKESFPLTVTSAQKNPTAFYLCASSIGQGVGQPQHFGDGTRLSIL.

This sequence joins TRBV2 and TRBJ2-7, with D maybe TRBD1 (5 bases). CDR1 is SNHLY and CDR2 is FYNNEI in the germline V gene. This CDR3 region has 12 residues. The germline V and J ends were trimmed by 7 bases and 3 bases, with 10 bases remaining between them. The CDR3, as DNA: TGTGCCAGCACCCAACAGGACTACGAGCAGTACTTC. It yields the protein CASTQQDYEQYF.

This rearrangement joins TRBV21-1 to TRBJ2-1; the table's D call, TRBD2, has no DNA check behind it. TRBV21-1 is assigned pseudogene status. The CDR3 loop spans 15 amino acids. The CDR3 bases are TGTGCCAGCAGCAACGGGACTAGCGGGAGACTTGAGCAGTTCTTC. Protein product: CASSNGTSGRLEQFF.